Listed here are 2 T cell receptor beta chains from one sample, sequenced in a study of cytomegalovirus exposure and HLA in healthy donors. A multiplex PCR was run with 60 Vbeta primers and 13 Jbeta primers. The table came from immunoSEQ multiplex PCR; TCRdb's copy has only in-frame clones and leaves some out. The sample totals roughly 31,000 clones. The sample consisted of PBMCs. The source is a man younger than 40 in good health and CMV-seronegative.

This rearrangement joins TRBV28 to TRBJ2-7, with D hard to call. The CDR3 extends over 11 amino acids. Trimming took 2 bases from V and 6 from J, leaving 5 bases between them. Germline values: CDR1 MDHEN, CDR2 SYDVKM. DNA for the CDR3: TGTGCCAGCAGTTTACGGTTCGAGCAGTACTTC. This codes for CASSLRFEQYF.

The gene calls are TRBV18 and TRBJ1-2, with TRBD1 matching 11 bases. The junction had 4 bases not matched to a gene; V was cut back by 6 bases and J by 4 bases. The CDR3 is 14 amino acids. Looked up from germline, CDR1 is KGHSH and CDR2 is LQKENI. CDR3 protein: CASSSGQGAYGYTF. CDR3 coding DNA: TGTGCCAGCTCGTCCGGACAGGGGGCCTATGGCTACACCTTC. Based on the CDR3 plus reference TRBV18 and TRBJ1-2, the full variable domain is NAGVMQNPRHLVRRRGQEARLRCSPMKGHSHVYWYRQLPEEGLKFMVYLQKENIIDESGMPKERFSAEFPKEGPSILRIQQVVRGDSAAYFCASSSGQGAYGYTFGSGTRLTVV.